This T cell receptor beta chain was found in a study of read filtering for tumor transcriptome and immune sequencing. After removal of 5 bases from V and 7 bases from J, the junction contained 6 bases not matched to a gene. Germline V gene lookup returns CDR1 SGHAT and CDR2 FQNNGV. This CDR3 has 15 residues. In its sample, this clonotype was seen many times. Molecular barcoded adaptors covering alpha/delta and beta/gamma chains were used on 400 to 450 ng RNA. A single record per CDR3 protein comes from TCRdb applying MiXCR to the reads. The table shows over 35,000 distinct CDR3 sequences, with around an eighth occurring only once.

Sequencing was done on a sample of a population of CD138-negative cells sorted from bone marrow. The sequence was obtained from a donor over 35 with multiple myeloma. The rearrangement links TRBV11-2 to TRBJ2-7; the match to TRBD2 covers 15 bases. The CDR3 coding sequence is TGTGCCAGCAGCCCCGCCGGGACTAGCGGGAGGGAGCAGTACTTC. Protein product: CASSPAGTSGREQYF.